This TCR beta chain was sequenced during a study of CD8 T cells in ankylosing spondylitis. TCRdb re-called the 5' RACE reads with MiXCR, one entry per CDR3 protein. The repertoire includes 350,000 or so distinct CDR3 sequences, 6.5% to 10% of them detected once, and roughly 15% sits in the top ten. From germline, CDR1 is SGHTA and CDR2 FQGNSA. The V gene lost 0 bases and the J gene lost 0 bases, with 5 bases spanning the gap. The CDR3 is made up of 14 amino acids. This clonotype was recorded at least ten times. Its antigen is currently unknown. Study findings and constraints: For ankylosing spondylitis blood, a TCR beta motif of 8 or 9 highly homologous variants appeared characteristic.

Material for sequencing was blood, either unsorted or a sorted T cell fraction (not recorded which). This clonotype originated in a male donor with ankylosing spondylitis. This chain uses TRBV7-2 with TRBJ2-5; D unresolved. The DNA of the CDR3 is TGTGCCAGCAGCTTAGCGGGGAACCAAGAGACCCAGTACTTC. Translated: CASSLAGNQETQYF. Together with reference TRBV7-2 and TRBJ2-5, the CDR3 gives the full variable domain: GAGVSQSPSNKVTEKGKDVELRCDPISGHTALYWYRQSLGQGLEFLIYFQGNSAPDKSGLPSDRFSAERTGGSVSTLTIQRTQQEDSAVYLCASSLAGNQETQYFGPGTRLLVL.